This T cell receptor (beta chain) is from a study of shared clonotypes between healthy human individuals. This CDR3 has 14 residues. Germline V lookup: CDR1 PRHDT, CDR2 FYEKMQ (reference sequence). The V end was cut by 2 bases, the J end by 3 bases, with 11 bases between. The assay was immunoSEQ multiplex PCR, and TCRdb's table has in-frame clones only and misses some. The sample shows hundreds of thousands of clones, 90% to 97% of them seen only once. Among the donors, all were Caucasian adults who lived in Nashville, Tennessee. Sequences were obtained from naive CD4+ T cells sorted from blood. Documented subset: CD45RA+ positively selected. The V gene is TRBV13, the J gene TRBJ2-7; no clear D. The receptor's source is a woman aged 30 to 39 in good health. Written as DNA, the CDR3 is TGTGCCAGCAGCTTATTCAATTCAATCTACGAGCAGTACTTC. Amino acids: CASSLFNSIYEQYF. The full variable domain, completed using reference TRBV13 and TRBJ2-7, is AAGVIQSPRHLIKEKRETATLKCYPIPRHDTVYWYQQGPGQDPQFLISFYEKMQSDKGSIPDRFSAQQFSDYHSELNMSSLELGDSALYFCASSLFNSIYEQYFGPGTRLTVT.